This T cell receptor (beta chain) was captured by sequencing in a study of shared clonotypes between healthy human individuals. Study details: The study used three CD4 naive, three CD4 memory, two CD8 naive and one CD8 memory plate per donor.

Germline lookup yields CDR1 SGHNT and CDR2 YENEEA. The V gene end was trimmed by 9 bases and the J gene end by 10 bases; junction bases not matched to a gene: 12. CDR3 length equals 13 residues. CD45RO negativity and positive selection for CCR7 defined naive CD8 cells, a population that excluded terminally differentiated effector memory CD45RA+ cells. TCRdb's table, derived via immunoSEQ multiplex PCR, lists solely in-frame clones and lacks some. The sample has about 580,000 clones, about 98% seen once. The chain recombines TRBV11-3 with TRBJ2-1; 7 bases agree with TRBD2. Sequencing used naive CD8+ T cells sorted from blood. This TCR derives from a man aged 25 to 40 in good health. The CDR3 reads CARLAGGGEEQFF. CDR3 in DNA: TGTGCCAGATTAGCGGGTGGCGGTGAGGAGCAGTTCTTC.